This T cell receptor (beta chain) derives from a study of OX40 agonist ivuxolimab in advanced cancers. General study points: What antigens the expanded peripheral T cells recognized was never established.

This CDR3 comprises 16 residues. Trimming removed 3 bases from V and 3 bases from J, with 17 bases in between. The germline CDR1 and CDR2 sequences are MGHRA and YSYEKL. Data came from immunoSEQ multiplex PCR; TCRdb stores just in-frame clones and leaves some out. The sample shows some 31,000 clones, 90% to 95% of them seen only once. Regarding this clone: Its antigen is still unknown.

Blood draws occurred at baseline, cycle 4 day 1, and cycle 7 day 1. This material consisted of CD4+ or CD8+ T cells sorted from blood, taken in a trial of the OX40 agonist ivuxolimab. This sequence was found in an adult with an advanced solid tumor such as melanoma, head and neck, liver or kidney cancer. This chain connects TRBV4-1 to TRBJ1-1; D is perhaps TRBD1 (6 bases). CDR3 sequence (DNA): TGCGCCAGCAGCCAGGGGTGGGGGCCCGGTGACACTGAAGCTTTCTTT. This gives the protein CASSQGWGPGDTEAFF.